This T cell receptor (beta chain) was identified during a study of cytomegalovirus exposure and HLA in healthy donors. This clone was detected only once. The primer mix had 60 Vbeta and 13 Jbeta primers. Sequencing was performed with immunoSEQ multiplex PCR; in TCRdb, only in-frame clones are kept and a portion is missing. The sample holds 110,000 to 150,000 clones, about 70% seen once. Sample: PBMCs. The sequence derives from a woman aged 40-49 years in good health and CMV-seronegative.

This chain's CDR3 is CASLRVNHEQYF. The CDR3 nucleotides read TGTGCAAGTCTCCGGGTGAACCACGAGCAGTACTTC. V and J are TRBV12-2 and TRBJ2-7; TRBD2, the table's D call, lacks a check against the DNA. TRBV12-2 is tagged as a pseudogene. The CDR3 has 12 amino acids.